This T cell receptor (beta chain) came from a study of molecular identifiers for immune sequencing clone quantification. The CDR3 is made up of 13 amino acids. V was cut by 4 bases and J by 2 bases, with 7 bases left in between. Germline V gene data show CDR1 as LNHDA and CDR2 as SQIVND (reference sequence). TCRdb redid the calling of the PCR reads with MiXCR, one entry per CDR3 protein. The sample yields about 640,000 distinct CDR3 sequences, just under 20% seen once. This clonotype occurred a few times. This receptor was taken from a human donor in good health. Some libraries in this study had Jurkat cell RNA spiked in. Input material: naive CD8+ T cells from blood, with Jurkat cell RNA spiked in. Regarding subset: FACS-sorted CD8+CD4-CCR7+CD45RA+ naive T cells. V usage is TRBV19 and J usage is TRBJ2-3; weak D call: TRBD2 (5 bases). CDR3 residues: CASSTADTDTQYF. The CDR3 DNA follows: TGTGCCAGTAGTACAGCGGACACAGATACGCAGTATTTT.